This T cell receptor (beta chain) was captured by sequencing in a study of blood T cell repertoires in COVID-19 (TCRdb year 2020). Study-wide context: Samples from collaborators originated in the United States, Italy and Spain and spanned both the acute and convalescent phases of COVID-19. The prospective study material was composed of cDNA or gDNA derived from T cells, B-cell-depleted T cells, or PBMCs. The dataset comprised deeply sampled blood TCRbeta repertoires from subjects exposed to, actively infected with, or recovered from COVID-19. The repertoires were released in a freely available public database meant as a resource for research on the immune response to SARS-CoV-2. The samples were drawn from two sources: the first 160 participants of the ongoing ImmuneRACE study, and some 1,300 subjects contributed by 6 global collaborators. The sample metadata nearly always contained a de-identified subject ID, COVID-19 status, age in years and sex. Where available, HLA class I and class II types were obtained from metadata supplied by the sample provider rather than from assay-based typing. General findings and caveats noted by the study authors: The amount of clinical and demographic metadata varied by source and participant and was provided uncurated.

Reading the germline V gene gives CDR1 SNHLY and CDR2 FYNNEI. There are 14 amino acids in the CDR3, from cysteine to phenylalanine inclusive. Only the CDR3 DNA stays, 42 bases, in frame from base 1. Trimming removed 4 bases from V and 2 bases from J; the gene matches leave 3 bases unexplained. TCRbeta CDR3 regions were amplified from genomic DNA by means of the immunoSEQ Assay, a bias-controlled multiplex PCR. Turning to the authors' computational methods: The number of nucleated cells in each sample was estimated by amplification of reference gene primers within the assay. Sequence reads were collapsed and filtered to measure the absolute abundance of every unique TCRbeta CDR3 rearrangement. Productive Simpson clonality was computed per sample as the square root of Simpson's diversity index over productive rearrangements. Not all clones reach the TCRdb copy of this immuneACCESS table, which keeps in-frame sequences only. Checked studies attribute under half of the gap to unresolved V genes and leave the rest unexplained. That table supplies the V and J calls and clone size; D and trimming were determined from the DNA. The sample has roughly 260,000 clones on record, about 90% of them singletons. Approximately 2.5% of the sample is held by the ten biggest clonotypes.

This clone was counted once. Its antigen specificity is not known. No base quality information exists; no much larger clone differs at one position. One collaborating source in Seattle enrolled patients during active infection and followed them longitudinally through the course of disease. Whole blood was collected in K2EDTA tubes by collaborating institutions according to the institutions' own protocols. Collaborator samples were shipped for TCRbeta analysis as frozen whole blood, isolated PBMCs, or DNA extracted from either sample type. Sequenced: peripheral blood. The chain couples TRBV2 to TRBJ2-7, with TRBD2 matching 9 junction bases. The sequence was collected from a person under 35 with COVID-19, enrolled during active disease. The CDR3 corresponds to CASSGLAATYEQYF. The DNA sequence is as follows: TGTGCCAGCAGTGGACTAGCGGCTACCTACGAGCAGTACTTC.